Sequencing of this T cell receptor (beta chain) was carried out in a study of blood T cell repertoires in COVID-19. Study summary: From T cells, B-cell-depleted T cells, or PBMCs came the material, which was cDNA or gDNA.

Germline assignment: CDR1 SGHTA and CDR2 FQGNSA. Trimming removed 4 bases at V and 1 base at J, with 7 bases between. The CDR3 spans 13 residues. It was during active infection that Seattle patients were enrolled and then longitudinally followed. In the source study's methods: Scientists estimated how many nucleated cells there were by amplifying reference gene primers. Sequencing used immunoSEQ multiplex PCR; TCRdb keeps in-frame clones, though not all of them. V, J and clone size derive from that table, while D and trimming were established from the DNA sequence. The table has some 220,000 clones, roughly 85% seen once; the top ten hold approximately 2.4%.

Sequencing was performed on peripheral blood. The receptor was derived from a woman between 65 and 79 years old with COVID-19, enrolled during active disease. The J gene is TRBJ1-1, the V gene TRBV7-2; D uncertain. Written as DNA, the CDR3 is TGTGCCAGCAGCTGGGCCGAGAACACTGAAGCTTTCTTT. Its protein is CASSWAENTEAFF. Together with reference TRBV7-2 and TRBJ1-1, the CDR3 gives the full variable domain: GAGVSQSPSNKVTEKGKDVELRCDPISGHTALYWYRQSLGQGLEFLIYFQGNSAPDKSGLPSDRFSAERTGGSVSTLTIQRTQQEDSAVYLCASSWAENTEAFFGQGTRLTVV.